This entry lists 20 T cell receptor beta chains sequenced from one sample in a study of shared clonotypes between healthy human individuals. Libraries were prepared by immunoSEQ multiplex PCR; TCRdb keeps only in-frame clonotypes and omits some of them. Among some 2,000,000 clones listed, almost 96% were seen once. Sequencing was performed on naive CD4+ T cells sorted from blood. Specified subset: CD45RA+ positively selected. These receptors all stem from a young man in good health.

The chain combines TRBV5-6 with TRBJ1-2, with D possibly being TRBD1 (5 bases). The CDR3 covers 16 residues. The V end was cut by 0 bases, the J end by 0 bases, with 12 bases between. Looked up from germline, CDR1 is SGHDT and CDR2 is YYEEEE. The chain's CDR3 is CASSLGGTLTNYGYTF. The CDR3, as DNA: TGTGCCAGCAGCTTGGGGGGGACGCTAACTAACTATGGCTACACCTTC.

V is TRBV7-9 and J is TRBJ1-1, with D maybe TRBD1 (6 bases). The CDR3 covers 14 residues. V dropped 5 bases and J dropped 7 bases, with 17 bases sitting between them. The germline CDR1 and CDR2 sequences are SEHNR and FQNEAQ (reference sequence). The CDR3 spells CASSREGEVGEAFF. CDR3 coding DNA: TGTGCCAGCAGCCGAGAGGGGGAGGTAGGTGAAGCTTTCTTT.

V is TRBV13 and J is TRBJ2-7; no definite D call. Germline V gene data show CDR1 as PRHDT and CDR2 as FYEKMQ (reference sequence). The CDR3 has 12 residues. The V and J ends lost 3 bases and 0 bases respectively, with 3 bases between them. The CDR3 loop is CASSFSSYEQYF. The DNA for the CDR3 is TGTGCCAGCAGCTTCTCCTCCTACGAGCAGTACTTC.

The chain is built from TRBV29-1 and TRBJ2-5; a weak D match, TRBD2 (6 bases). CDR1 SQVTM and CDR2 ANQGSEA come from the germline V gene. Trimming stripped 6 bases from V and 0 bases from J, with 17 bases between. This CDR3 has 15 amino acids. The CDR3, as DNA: TGCAGCGTCCCCCGCACTAGCTGGTACCAAGAGACCCAGTACTTC. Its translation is CSVPRTSWYQETQYF.

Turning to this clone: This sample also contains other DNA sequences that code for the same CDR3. This chain's CDR3 is CASSPGGYEQYF. CDR3 sequence (DNA): TGTGCCAGCTCACCAGGGGGCTACGAGCAGTACTTC. This chain joins TRBV18 and TRBJ2-7; D tentatively fits TRBD1 or TRBD2 (5 bases each). CDR1 is KGHSH, CDR2 LQKENI, per germline. The germline V and J ends were trimmed by 2 bases and 3 bases, with 5 bases remaining between them. The CDR3 consists of 12 residues. Full variable domain (missing parts from reference TRBV18 and TRBJ2-7): NAGVMQNPRHLVRRRGQEARLRCSPMKGHSHVYWYRQLPEEGLKFMVYLQKENIIDESGMPKERFSAEFPKEGPSILRIQQVVRGDSAAYFCASSPGGYEQYFGPGTRLTVT.

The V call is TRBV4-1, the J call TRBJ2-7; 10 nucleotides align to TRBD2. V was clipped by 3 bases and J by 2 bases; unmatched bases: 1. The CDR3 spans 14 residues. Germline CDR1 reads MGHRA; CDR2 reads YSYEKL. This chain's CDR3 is CASSQSGGAYEQYF. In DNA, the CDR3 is TGCGCCAGCAGCCAGAGCGGGGGGGCCTACGAGCAGTACTTC.

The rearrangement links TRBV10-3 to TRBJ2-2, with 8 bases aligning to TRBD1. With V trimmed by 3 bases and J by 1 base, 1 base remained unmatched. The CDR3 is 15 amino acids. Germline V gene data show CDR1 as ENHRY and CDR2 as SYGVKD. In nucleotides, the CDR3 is TGTGCCATCAGTGACGGGACAGGGAACACCGGGGAGCTGTTTTTT. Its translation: CAISDGTGNTGELFF.

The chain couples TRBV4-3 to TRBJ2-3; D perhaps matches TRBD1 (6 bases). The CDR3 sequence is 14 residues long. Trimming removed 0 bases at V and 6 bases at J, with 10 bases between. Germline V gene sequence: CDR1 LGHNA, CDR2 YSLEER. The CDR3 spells CASSQDLGADTQYF. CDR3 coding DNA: TGCGCCAGCAGCCAAGACCTGGGGGCGGATACGCAGTATTTT.

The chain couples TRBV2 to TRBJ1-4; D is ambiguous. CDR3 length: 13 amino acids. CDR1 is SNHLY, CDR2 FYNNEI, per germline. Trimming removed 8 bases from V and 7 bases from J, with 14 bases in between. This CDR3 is CASSFMGGEKLFF. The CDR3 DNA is TGTGCCAGCTCTTTTATGGGAGGTGAAAAACTGTTTTTT. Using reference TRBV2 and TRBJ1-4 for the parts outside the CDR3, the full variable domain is EPEVTQTPSHQVTQMGQEVILRCVPISNHLYFYWYRQILGQKVEFLVSFYNNEISEKSEIFDDQFSVERPDGSNFTLKIRSTKLEDSAMYFCASSFMGGEKLFFGSGTQLSVL.

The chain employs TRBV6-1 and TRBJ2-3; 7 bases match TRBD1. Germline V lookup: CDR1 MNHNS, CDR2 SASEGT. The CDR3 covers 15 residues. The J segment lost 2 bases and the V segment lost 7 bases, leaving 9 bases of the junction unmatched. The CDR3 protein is CASITWTGNTDTQYF. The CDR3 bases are TGTGCCAGCATTACGTGGACAGGCAACACAGATACGCAGTATTTT.

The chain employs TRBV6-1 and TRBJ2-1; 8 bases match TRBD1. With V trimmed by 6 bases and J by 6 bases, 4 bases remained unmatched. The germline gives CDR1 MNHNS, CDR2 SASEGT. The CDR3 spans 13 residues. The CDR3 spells CASRGQVGNEQFF. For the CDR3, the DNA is TGTGCCAGCAGGGGACAGGTGGGCAATGAGCAGTTCTTC.

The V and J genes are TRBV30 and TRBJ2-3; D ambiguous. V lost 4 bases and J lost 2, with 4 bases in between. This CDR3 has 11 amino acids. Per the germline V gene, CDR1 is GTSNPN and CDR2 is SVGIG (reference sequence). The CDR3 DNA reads TGTGCCTGGAAGACCACAGATACGCAGTATTTT. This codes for CAWKTTDTQYF.

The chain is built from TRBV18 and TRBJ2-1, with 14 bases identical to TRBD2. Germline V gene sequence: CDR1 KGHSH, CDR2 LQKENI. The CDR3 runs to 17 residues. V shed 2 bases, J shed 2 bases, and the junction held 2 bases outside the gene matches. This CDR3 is CASSPETSGRAYNEQFF. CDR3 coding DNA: TGTGCCAGCTCACCAGAGACTAGCGGGAGGGCCTACAATGAGCAGTTCTTC.

The CDR3 here is CASSHRDRDNSPLHF. CDR3 DNA: TGTGCCAGCAGCCACAGGGACAGGGATAATTCACCCCTCCACTTT. The J gene is TRBJ1-6, the V gene TRBV5-6, with TRBD1 matching over 9 bases. CDR3 size: 15 residues. J lost 5 bases, V lost 4 bases, and 4 bases had no gene match. Germline assignment: CDR1 SGHDT and CDR2 YYEEEE.

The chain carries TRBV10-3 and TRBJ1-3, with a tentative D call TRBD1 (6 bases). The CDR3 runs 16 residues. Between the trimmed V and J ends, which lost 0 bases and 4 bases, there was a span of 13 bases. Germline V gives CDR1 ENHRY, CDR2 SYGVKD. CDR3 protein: CAISESLATGGNTIYF. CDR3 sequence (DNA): TGTGCCATCAGTGAGTCGCTTGCGACAGGAGGAAACACCATATATTTT.

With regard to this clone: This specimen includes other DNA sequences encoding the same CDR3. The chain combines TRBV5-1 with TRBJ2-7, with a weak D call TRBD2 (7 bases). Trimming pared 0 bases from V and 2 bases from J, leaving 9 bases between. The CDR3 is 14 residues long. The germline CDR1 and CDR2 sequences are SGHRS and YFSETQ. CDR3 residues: CASSLVGGAYEQYF. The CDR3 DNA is TGCGCCAGCAGCTTGGTAGGGGGGGCCTACGAGCAGTACTTC.

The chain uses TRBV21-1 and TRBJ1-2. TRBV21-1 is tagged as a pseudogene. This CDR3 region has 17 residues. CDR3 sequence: CASSKAPPRTVEYGYTF. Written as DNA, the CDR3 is TGTGCCAGCAGCAAAGCCCCGCCCAGGACGGTTGAATATGGCTACACCTTC.

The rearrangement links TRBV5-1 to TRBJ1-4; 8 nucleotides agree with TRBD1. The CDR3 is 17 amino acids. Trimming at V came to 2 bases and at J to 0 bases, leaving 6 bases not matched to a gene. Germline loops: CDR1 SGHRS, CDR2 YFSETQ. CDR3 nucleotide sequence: TGCGCCAGCAGCTTACAGGGGGTTTCGGCAACTAATGAAAAACTGTTTTTT. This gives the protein CASSLQGVSATNEKLFF.

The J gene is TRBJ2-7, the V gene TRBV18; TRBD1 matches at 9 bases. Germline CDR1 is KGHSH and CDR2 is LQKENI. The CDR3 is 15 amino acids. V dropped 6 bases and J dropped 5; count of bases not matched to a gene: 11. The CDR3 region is CASSPQRTGDNEQYF. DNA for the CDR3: TGTGCCAGCTCCCCCCAGAGGACAGGGGACAACGAGCAGTACTTC.

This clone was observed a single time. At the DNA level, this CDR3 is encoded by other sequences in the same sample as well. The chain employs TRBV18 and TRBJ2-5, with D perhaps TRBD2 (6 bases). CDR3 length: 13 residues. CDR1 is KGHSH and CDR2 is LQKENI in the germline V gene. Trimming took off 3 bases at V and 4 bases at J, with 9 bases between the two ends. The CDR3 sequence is CASSPGLGETQYF. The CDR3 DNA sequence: TGTGCCAGCTCACCGGGACTCGGAGAGACCCAGTACTTC.